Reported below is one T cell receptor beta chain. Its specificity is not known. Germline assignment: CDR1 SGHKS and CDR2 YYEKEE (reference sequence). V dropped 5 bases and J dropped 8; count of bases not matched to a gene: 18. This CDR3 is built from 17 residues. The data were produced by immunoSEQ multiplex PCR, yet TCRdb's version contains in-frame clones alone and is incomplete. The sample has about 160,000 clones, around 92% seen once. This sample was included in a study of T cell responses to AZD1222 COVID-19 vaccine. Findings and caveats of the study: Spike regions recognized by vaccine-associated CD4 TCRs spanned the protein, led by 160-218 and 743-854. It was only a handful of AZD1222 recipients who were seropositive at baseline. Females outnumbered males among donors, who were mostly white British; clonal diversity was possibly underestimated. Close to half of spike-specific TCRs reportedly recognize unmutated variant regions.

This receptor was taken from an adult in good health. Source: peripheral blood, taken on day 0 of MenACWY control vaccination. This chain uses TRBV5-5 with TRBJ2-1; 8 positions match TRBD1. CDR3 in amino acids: CASRSTGTGVRGDEQFF. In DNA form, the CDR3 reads TGTGCCAGCAGATCCACCGGGACAGGTGTACGAGGCGATGAGCAGTTCTTC. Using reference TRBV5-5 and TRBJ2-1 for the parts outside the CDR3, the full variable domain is DAGVTQSPTHLIKTRGQQVTLRCSPISGHKSVSWYQQVLGQGPQFIFQYYEKEERGRGNFPDRFSARQFPNYSSELNVNALLLGDSALYLCASRSTGTGVRGDEQFFGPGTRLTVL.